This passage covers 5 T cell receptor beta chains from one sample sequenced in a study of regulatory T cells in long-lasting Graves disease. Time point of the sample: persistent/refractory GD, antithyroid drugs over 5 years with positive TRAb. Following extraction of RNA from PBMCs, that RNA was used to make the TCR library. TCR beta libraries were built with iRepertoire HTBI primers and Arm-PCR of CDR3 regions. TCRdb used MiXCR to reprocess the multiplex PCR reads, holding one entry per CDR3 protein. The data show approximately 400,000 distinct CDR3 sequences, with about 20% seen just once and approximately 25% held by the top ten. This sample comprised peripheral blood mononuclear cells (PBMCs), obtained when the disease was refractory, from a patient treated with antithyroid drugs. The receptors were sampled from a female donor with Graves disease.

This clonotype came up many times. J is TRBJ1-5 and V is TRBV2; 9 nucleotides align to TRBD1. V was clipped by 1 base and J by 4 bases; unmatched bases: 2. The length of the CDR3 is 15 residues. The germline CDR1 and CDR2 sequences are SNHLY and FYNNEI. CDR3 sequence (DNA): TGTGCCAGCAGTGAAGAGGGACAGGGAAATCAGCCCCAGCATTTT. It yields the protein CASSEEGQGNQPQHF.

This chain uses TRBV10-3 with TRBJ1-4; D is ambiguous. The CDR3 length is 13 residues. Germline assignment: CDR1 ENHRY and CDR2 SYGVKD. V was trimmed by 8 bases and J by 0 bases, leaving 7 bases between them. CDR3 amino acids: CAIRDPTNEKLFF. The DNA of the CDR3 is TGTGCCATCCGAGATCCAACTAATGAAAAACTGTTTTTT.

This clonotype was detected ten times or more. The chain links TRBV20-1 to TRBJ2-7, with D unresolved. Trimming took 0 bases from V and 2 from J, leaving 8 bases between them. CDR1 is DFQATT and CDR2 is SNEGSKA in the germline V gene (reference sequence). The CDR3 runs to 13 residues. The CDR3 sequence is CSAREYGAYEQYF. In DNA form, the CDR3 reads TGCAGTGCTAGAGAATACGGAGCCTACGAGCAGTACTTC.

This clonotype was counted only a few times. V gene TRBV5-1 combines with J gene TRBJ2-6, with 8 bases aligning to TRBD2. This CDR3 spans 17 amino acids. Germline V gene lookup returns CDR1 SGHRS and CDR2 YFSETQ. The J segment lost 0 bases and the V segment lost 0 bases, leaving 2 bases of the junction unmatched. The CDR3 nucleotides read TGCGCCAGCAGCTTGGTCGGGAGGGTCTCTGGGGCCAACGTCCTGACTTTC. Amino acids: CASSLVGRVSGANVLTF.

The V call is TRBV29-1, the J call TRBJ2-5, with 8 bases lining up with TRBD2. CDR1 SQVTM and CDR2 ANQGSEA come from the germline V gene. This CDR3 spans 12 amino acids. After removal of 6 bases from V and 5 bases from J, the junction contained 5 bases not matched to a gene. CDR3 sequence: CSVRSGVETQYF. The CDR3 bases are TGCAGCGTCCGTAGCGGGGTGGAGACCCAGTACTTC.